The sequence of this TCR beta chain was determined in a study of blood T cell repertoires in COVID-19. Study at large: Researchers got acute and convalescent COVID-19 samples from the United States, Italy and Spain.

Original methodology: Counts of nucleated cells, estimated from reference gene primer amplification, were obtained. The repertoire was sequenced with immunoSEQ multiplex PCR; TCRdb's copy has only in-frame clones and lacks some. The V and J calls and clone size come from that table; D and trimming were worked out from the DNA. The table records 130,000 or so clones, around 77% of them present only once. From germline, CDR1 is MDHEN and CDR2 SYDVKM. This CDR3 spans 14 amino acids. The V end was cut by 5 bases, the J end by 12 bases, with 23 bases between. The clonotype originates from a man aged 60 to 75 with active or convalescent COVID-19. The genes are TRBV28 and TRBJ2-7; D is perhaps TRBD2 (6 bases). Source material: peripheral blood. In DNA form, the CDR3 reads TGTGCCAGCAGTCCGAACGGGAGCCCTGGTCAGGGGTACTTC. Translation: CASSPNGSPGQGYF. Complete variable domain (other parts from reference TRBV28 and TRBJ2-7): DVKVTQSSRYLVKRTGEKVFLECVQDMDHENMFWYRQDPGLGLRLIYFSYDVKMKEKGDIPEGYSVSREKKERFSLILESASTNQTSMYLCASSPNGSPGQGYFGPGTRLTVT.